This T cell receptor (beta chain) was obtained from a study of metastatic and nonmetastatic thyroid tumors. Study summary: Repertoires of blood and of tissue (tumor or nodule) from malignant and benign thyroid patients were compared.

All patients were treatment-naive before thyroid surgery. Germline CDR1 is DFQATT and CDR2 is SNEGSKA (reference sequence). After removal of 3 bases from V and 4 bases from J, the junction contained 9 bases not matched to a gene. CDR3 size: 15 residues. TCRdb reassembled clones from the PCR reads with MiXCR. The sample includes about 40,000 clones, less than 35% seen only once; the top ten take roughly 9.5%. This clone is classed as medium-sized (0.01 to 0.1%). This sequence was found in a male donor with papillary thyroid cancer or a benign thyroid nodule (not recorded which). Some clones in this sample may be carry-over from other donors' samples. The sample taken for sequencing was blood. The gene calls are TRBV20-1 and TRBJ1-2; TRBD1 matches 9 bases. CDR3: CSASSIGTGSYGYTF. The CDR3, as DNA: TGCAGTGCTAGTAGTATAGGGACAGGGAGCTATGGCTACACCTTC.